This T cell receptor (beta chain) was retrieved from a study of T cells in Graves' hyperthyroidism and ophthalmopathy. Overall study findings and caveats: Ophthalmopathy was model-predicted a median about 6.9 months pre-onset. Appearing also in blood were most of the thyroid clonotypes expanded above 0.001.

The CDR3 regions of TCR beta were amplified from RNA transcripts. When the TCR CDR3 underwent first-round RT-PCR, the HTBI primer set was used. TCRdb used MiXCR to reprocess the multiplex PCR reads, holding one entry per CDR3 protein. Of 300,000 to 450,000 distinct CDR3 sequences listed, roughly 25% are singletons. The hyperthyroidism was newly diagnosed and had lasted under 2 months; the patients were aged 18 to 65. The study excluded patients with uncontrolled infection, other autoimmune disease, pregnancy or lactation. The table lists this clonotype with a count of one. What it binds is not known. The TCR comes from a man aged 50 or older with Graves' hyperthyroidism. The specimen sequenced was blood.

Here the CDR3 reads CASSLGVGRYGYTF. The CDR3 DNA follows: TGCGCCAGCAGCTTGGGGGTCGGCCGGTATGGCTACACCTTC. This sequence joins TRBV5-1 and TRBJ1-2; no clear D gene. This CDR3 is 14 amino acids long. Germline V lookup: CDR1 SGHRS, CDR2 YFSETQ. V dropped 0 bases and J dropped 5 bases, with 11 bases sitting between them.